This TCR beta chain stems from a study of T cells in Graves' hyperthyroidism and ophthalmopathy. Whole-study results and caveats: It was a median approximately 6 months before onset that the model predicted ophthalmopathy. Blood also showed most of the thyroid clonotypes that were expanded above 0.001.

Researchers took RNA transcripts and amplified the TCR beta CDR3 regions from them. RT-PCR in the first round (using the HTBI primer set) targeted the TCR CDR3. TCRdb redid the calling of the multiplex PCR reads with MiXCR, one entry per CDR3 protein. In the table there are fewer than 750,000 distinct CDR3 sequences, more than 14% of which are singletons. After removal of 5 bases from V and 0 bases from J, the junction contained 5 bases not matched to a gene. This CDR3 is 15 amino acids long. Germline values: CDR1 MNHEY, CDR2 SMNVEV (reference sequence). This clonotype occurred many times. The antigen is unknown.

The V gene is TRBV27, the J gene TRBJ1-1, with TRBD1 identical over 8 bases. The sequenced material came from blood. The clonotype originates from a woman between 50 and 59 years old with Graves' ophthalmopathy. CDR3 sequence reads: CASSPTGALNTEAFF. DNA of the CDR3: TGTGCCAGCAGTCCGACAGGGGCCTTGAACACTGAAGCTTTCTTT.